The rows below give T cell receptor beta chains drawn from one sample of a study of CD8 T cells in Susac syndrome. Using its own MiXCR run on the immunoSEQ multiplex PCR reads, TCRdb lists one record per CDR3 protein. The sample shows roughly 250,000 distinct CDR3 sequences, about 96% of them seen only once. The sample consisted of CD4+ T cells from PBMCs. Receptors were obtained from a human donor with Susac syndrome. The CDR3 runs from the conserved cysteine through the conserved F or W. D genes are given only for firm matches. Where a row states a size, it is once, few, many or the class of an expanded clone; other rows omit it.

d_call j_call clone_size v_call cdr3_nt cdr3_aa
NA TRBJ2-3 NA TRBV7-9 TGTGCCAGCAGCTCAGAAACGGGGGCAGATACGCAGTATTTT CASSSETGADTQYF
NA TRBJ2-5 NA TRBV5-1 TGCGCCAGCAGCTTGATGGGTCAAAGCGGGCCCTACGGGGAGACCCAGTACTTC CASSLMGQSGPYGETQYF
NA TRBJ1-1 once TRBV29-1 TGCAGCGTCGTATCAGTTCAGGGGGCTTTCTTT CSVVSVQGAFF
NA TRBJ1-5 NA TRBV30 TGTGCCTGGAGTGTAGGCACCGGTGGGTATCAGCCCCAGCATTTT CAWSVGTGGYQPQHF
NA TRBJ1-2 NA TRBV20-1 TGCAGTGCTATGACTTTACCCCGGGTGGGCTACACCTTC CSAMTLPRVGYTF
NA TRBJ1-1 NA TRBV29-1 TGCAGCGTTTGCTCCTCGATGAACACTGAAGCTTTCTTT CSVCSSMNTEAFF
TRBD2 TRBJ2-7 NA TRBV30 TGTGCCTCAGCGGGAGGATCGAACGAGCAGTACTTC CASAGGSNEQYF
NA TRBJ2-7 NA TRBV20-1 TGCAGTGGAGCCAGGACTGGGTCCCGCGAGCAGTACTTC CSGARTGSREQYF
NA TRBJ1-1 NA TRBV6-5 TGTGCCAGCGATCAATCGGGGTCCCATGGCACTGAAGCTTTCTTT CASDQSGSHGTEAFF
NA TRBJ1-1 NA TRBV3-1 TGTGCCAGCAGCCAAGCGCAGATGAACACTGAAGCTTTCTTT CASSQAQMNTEAFF
NA TRBJ2-1 NA TRBV9 TGTGCCAGCAGCGGCAATAACTACAATGAGCAGTTCTTC CASSGNNYNEQFF
NA TRBJ1-2 NA TRBV29-1 TGCAGCGTGGCGGGACACGGGAACTATGGCTACACCTTC CSVAGHGNYGYTF
NA TRBJ2-5 NA TRBV20-1 TGCAGTGCTAGAGATTTGGAGGGGCCGGAGACCCAGTACTTC CSARDLEGPETQYF
TRBD2 TRBJ2-3 NA TRBV3-1 TGTGCCAGCAGGGCTGCGGGAGGCCCGCAAGATACGCAGTATTTT CASRAAGGPQDTQYF
NA TRBJ2-3 NA TRBV20-1 TGCAGTGCTAGAGGACTGGGATTGGATACGCAGTATTTT CSARGLGLDTQYF
NA TRBJ2-3 NA TRBV29-1 TGCAGCGTTGAAGCCAGGCCCCGTACAGGGCTCACAGATACGCAGTATTTT CSVEARPRTGLTDTQYF
NA TRBJ1-5 NA TRBV20-1 TGCAGTGCCGAGAGGGGGACGGGCTCTGGGCCCCAGCATTTT CSAERGTGSGPQHF
NA TRBJ2-5 NA TRBV3-1 TGTGCCAGCAGCCAAGCCTCGGGAACCCAGTACTTC CASSQASGTQYF
NA TRBJ1-3 NA TRBV29-1 TGCAGCGTCCTAGATGGAGACACCATATATTTT CSVLDGDTIYF
TRBD2 TRBJ2-4 NA TRBV6-5 TGTGCCAGCAGTTACGCTTCCGGGACTAGCGCCGCCAAAAACATTCAGTACTTC CASSYASGTSAAKNIQYF
NA TRBJ1-2 NA TRBV12-3/TRBV12-4 TGTGCCAGCAGTTTCGACCAGGTATATGGCTACACCTTC CASSFDQVYGYTF
TRBD2 TRBJ2-1 few TRBV9 TGTGCCAGCAGCGATAGCGGGAGCTCCTACAATGAGCAGTTCTTC CASSDSGSSYNEQFF
NA TRBJ2-3 once TRBV2 TGTGCCAGCAGAACAGCCCCTAGCACAGATACGCAGTATTTT CASRTAPSTDTQYF
NA TRBJ2-1 NA TRBV19 TGTGCCAGTAGCCTCCCGGGCCTCCTCCGCAATGAGCAGTTCTTC CASSLPGLLRNEQFF
NA TRBJ2-1 NA TRBV30 TGTGCCTGGAGTGTAGGTGTTCTTAGCGACTCCTACAATGAGCAGTTCTTC CAWSVGVLSDSYNEQFF
NA TRBJ2-3 once TRBV30 TGTGCCTGGAGTCGGGATAGGACGGGGGAGATCACAGATACGCAGTATTTT CAWSRDRTGEITDTQYF
TRBD1 TRBJ2-5 NA TRBV9 TGTGCCAGCAGCCCTAGACAGGGTCAAGTTTTCCAAGAGACCCAGTACTTC CASSPRQGQVFQETQYF
TRBD2 TRBJ2-7 NA TRBV20-1 TGCAGTGCGAGACGCGGGGGGGCGGGAGGCTACGAGCAGTACTTC CSARRGGAGGYEQYF
NA TRBJ1-1 NA TRBV3-1 TGTGCCAGCAGCCAAGACGGGACTATGAACACTGAAGCTTTCTTT CASSQDGTMNTEAFF